This TCR beta chain was observed in a study of CD8+ T cells in alopecia areata. The sample's treatment: oral pan-JAK inhibitor, 5-10 mg twice daily. The CDR3 extends over 14 amino acids. V was pared by 0 bases and J by 4 bases, with 10 bases between. Germline V gives CDR1 SQVTM, CDR2 ANQGSEA. Following RNA extraction, reverse transcription yielded cDNA that acted as the sequencing template. Measured with immunoSEQ multiplex PCR; TCRdb has only the in-frame clones, and not every one. The sample has about 200,000 clones, 50% to 60% seen once. The chain couples TRBV29-1 to TRBJ2-1; no firm D call. The clonotype originates from a human donor with alopecia areata. The sequences come from CD4+ T cells sorted from blood, collected at week 4, from a patient treated with tofacitinib. Written as DNA, the CDR3 is TGCAGCGTTGAAGATCACGCAGATTACAATGAGCAGTTCTTC. Protein product: CSVEDHADYNEQFF.